These 5 T cell receptor beta chains share one sample of origin, sequenced in a study of blood T cell repertoires in COVID-19. The assay was immunoSEQ multiplex PCR, and TCRdb's table has in-frame clones only and misses some. Here the sample spans 400,000 to 550,000 clones, around 90% being singletons. Material: PBMCs or T cells enriched from blood (not recorded which). Receptors originate from a woman aged 18-29 years with acute COVID-19.

This sequence joins TRBV9 and TRBJ1-2; a weak D match, TRBD1 (6 bases). Germline-derived CDR1 and CDR2 are SGDLS and YYNGEE. V was shortened by 4 bases and J by 5 bases, with 21 bases between the two germline ends. The CDR3 consists of 16 residues. CDR3 DNA sequence: TGTGCCAGCAGCCAGGGGTCTCGAGCAGGCCTGTATGGCTACACCTTC. This gives the protein CASSQGSRAGLYGYTF.

The V gene is TRBV6-8, the J gene TRBJ2-7; 7 bases fit TRBD2. The CDR3 is made up of 15 amino acids. The ends lost 0 bases at V and 7 bases at J; junction bases unmatched: 9. Germline CDR1 and CDR2: MNHGY and SAAAGT. The CDR3 reads CASSYSSGLDGEQYF. CDR3 sequence (DNA): TGTGCCAGCAGTTACTCGAGTGGACTAGATGGGGAGCAGTACTTC.

This clone was counted only a few times. The junction shows a germline mismatch at one end, possibly a read error. V gene TRBV2 combines with J gene TRBJ2-1, with TRBD2 as a possible D gene (5 bases). Germline assignment: CDR1 SNHLY and CDR2 FYNNEI. CDR3 length: 14 residues. The CDR3: CASSEWTSYNEQFF. CDR3 sequence (DNA): TGTGCCAGCAGTGAATGGACTTCCTATAATGAGCAGTTCTTC.

The gene calls are TRBV10-1 and TRBJ1-1; possibly TRBD1 for D (6 bases). Per germline, CDR1 WNHNN and CDR2 SYGVQD (reference sequence). The V gene lost 0 bases and the J gene lost 5 bases, with 10 bases spanning the gap. The CDR3 is made up of 14 amino acids. In nucleotides, the CDR3 is TGCGCCAGCAGTGAGTCACAAAGGGGGACTGAAGCTTTCTTT. Its protein is CASSESQRGTEAFF.

The chain is built from TRBV5-4 and TRBJ2-7; D may be TRBD2 (7 bases). The CDR3 totals 17 residues. In germline, CDR1 is SGHNT, CDR2 YYREEE (reference sequence). Trimming removed 0 bases at V and 5 bases at J, with 21 bases between. The CDR3 spells CASSLGFEAGAENEQYF. DNA of the CDR3: TGTGCCAGCAGCTTGGGATTTGAGGCGGGGGCGGAAAACGAGCAGTACTTC. The full variable domain, its missing parts supplied by reference TRBV5-4 and TRBJ2-7, is ETGVTQSPTHLIKTRGQQVTLRCSSQSGHNTVSWYQQALGQGPQFIFQYYREEENGRGNFPPRFSGLQFPNYSSELNVNALELDDSALYLCASSLGFEAGAENEQYFGPGTRLTVT.